The T cell receptor (beta chain) described here comes from a study of shared clonotypes between healthy human individuals. General study results and limits: Generally, estimated richness proved larger in naive subsets than it did in memory subsets.

This CDR3 spans 15 amino acids. V lost 2 bases and J lost 2; bases outside the gene matches: 2. Germline loops: CDR1 KGHSH, CDR2 LQKENI. This clone was seen a single time. Antigen: not known. The identical CDR3 is also encoded by other nucleotide sequences in the sample. Authors' data handling: Filtering was not the same, since immunoSEQ gave junction-only sequences without quality scores. The protocol was immunoSEQ multiplex PCR, while the TCRdb copy is restricted to in-frame clones and leaves out a portion. Clone size and the V and J calls come from that table; the DNA yielded D and trimming. The sample shows around 2.5 million clones, roughly 93% of them seen only once.

This receptor was identified in a young man in good health. Some clones in this sample may be carry-over from other donors' samples. The sequencing sample was made of naive CD4+ T cells from PBMCs. Subset defined: CD45RA+ positively selected. The chain is built from TRBV18 and TRBJ2-2; 7 bases are shared with TRBD2. This chain's CDR3 is CASSPAGANTGELFF. In DNA, the CDR3 is TGTGCCAGCTCACCAGCGGGAGCTAACACCGGGGAGCTGTTTTTT.